This TCR beta chain was retrieved from a study of shared clonotypes between healthy human individuals. Broader study findings: Clonotypes not shared had lower generation probabilities than those common to all four donors.

Samples underwent the assay at deep level. The input for sorted-subset replicate PCRs was approximately 200 ng DNA, 30,000 or so T cell genomes. Produced via immunoSEQ multiplex PCR; TCRdb's table is partial and in-frame only. The sample lists 950,000 to 1,200,000 clones, approximately 80% seen once, with approximately 0.9% in the top ten. Regarding this clone: Its antigen is currently unknown.

Donors comprised healthy HIV-negative adults lacking recent acute infections or vaccinations. Deletions cut 5 bases from V and 6 bases from J, with 14 bases between. The CDR3 consists of 14 residues. Germline-derived CDR1 and CDR2 are SEHNR and FQNEAQ (reference sequence). The genes are TRBV7-9 and TRBJ1-3; possibly TRBD1 for D (5 bases). This TCR derives from a man aged 18-30 years in good health. Some clones in this sample may be carry-over from other donors' samples. Sequencing was carried out using memory CD4+ T cells from PBMCs. Subset specified: CD45RA-negative fraction. The CDR3 region has the DNA TGTGCCAGCAGCCCTACGACAGAAGCAAACACCATATATTTT. It encodes CASSPTTEANTIYF.